The 8 T cell receptor beta chains below come from one sample, sequenced in a study of T cell responses to AZD1222 COVID-19 vaccine. Repertoires were generated with immunoSEQ multiplex PCR, while TCRdb's copy carries only in-frame clones and drops some. In the table there are 50,000 to 55,000 clones, about four fifths of which are singletons. This specimen was peripheral blood, taken on day 0 of AZD1222 vaccination. Every receptor here comes from an adult in good health.

This chain joins TRBV7-9 and TRBJ1-1; D ambiguous. The V gene's germline CDR1 is SEHNR and CDR2 FQNEAQ (reference sequence). The V and J ends lost 6 bases and 0 bases respectively, with 8 bases between them. The CDR3 spans 13 residues. The CDR3 loop is CASRVDVNTEAFF. CDR3 bases: TGTGCCAGCAGGGTGGACGTGAACACTGAAGCTTTCTTT.

The V and J genes are TRBV13 and TRBJ1-5; D is perhaps TRBD1 (5 bases). V was clipped by 0 bases and J by 6 bases, with 12 bases between them. Per germline, CDR1 PRHDT and CDR2 FYEKMQ (reference sequence). This CDR3 contains 15 residues. The CDR3: CASSLGPREGQPQHF. CDR3 DNA: TGTGCCAGCAGCTTAGGCCCCAGGGAGGGTCAGCCCCAGCATTTT.

The chain links TRBV2 to TRBJ1-5, with D possibly TRBD1 on 5 matching bases. This CDR3 has 14 amino acids. Trimming removed 7 bases from V and 7 bases from J, with 17 bases in between. Germline V lookup: CDR1 SNHLY, CDR2 FYNNEI. CDR3 sequence (DNA): TGTGCCAGCAACGGGGGGGAATTCGGACAGCCCCAGCATTTT. It encodes CASNGGEFGQPQHF.

V and J are TRBV5-1 and TRBJ2-7, with TRBD2 matching 8 bases. This CDR3 comprises 15 residues. Germline V gene sequence: CDR1 SGHRS, CDR2 YFSETQ. J was trimmed by 6 bases and V by 4 bases; bases with no gene match: 12. The CDR3 is CASSQAASGFPEQYF. DNA for the CDR3: TGCGCCAGCAGCCAGGCGGCTAGCGGGTTCCCCGAGCAGTACTTC.

In its sample, this clone was seen once. CDR3 nucleotide sequence: TGTGCCAGTAGTAAGGCCCGGGAACTCGAAAAACTGTTTTTT. Translated, it gives CASSKARELEKLFF. The gene calls are TRBV19 and TRBJ1-4; D remains ambiguous. The germline CDR1 and CDR2 sequences are LNHDA and SQIVND (reference sequence). V dropped 4 bases and J dropped 8 bases, with 14 bases sitting between them. The CDR3 totals 14 residues.

The chain recombines TRBV12-3 or TRBV12-4 with TRBJ2-7; no clear D. V lost 4 bases and J lost 5, with 9 bases in between. The CDR3 is 12 amino acids. In nucleotides, the CDR3 is TGTGCCAGCAGTTGGGGTAGGAACGAGCAGTACTTC. Amino acid sequence: CASSWGRNEQYF.

The CDR3 region is CASKRSRNYGYTF. In nucleotides, the CDR3 is TGTGCCAGCAAAAGATCCCGGAACTATGGCTACACCTTC. The chain carries TRBV12-3 or TRBV12-4 and TRBJ1-2, with no clear D. The CDR3 covers 13 residues. Trimming removed 7 bases at V and 2 bases at J, with 11 bases between.

This clone has only one observation. V is TRBV5-6 and J is TRBJ2-3, with D tentatively TRBD2 (6 bases). From germline, CDR1 is SGHDT and CDR2 YYEEEE. V lost 2 bases to trimming and J lost 6 bases, with 19 bases between them. The CDR3 totals 16 residues. CDR3 DNA sequence: TGTGCCAGCAGCTTATGGCCCAGCGGGTCCCGGGATACGCAGTATTTT. It yields the protein CASSLWPSGSRDTQYF.